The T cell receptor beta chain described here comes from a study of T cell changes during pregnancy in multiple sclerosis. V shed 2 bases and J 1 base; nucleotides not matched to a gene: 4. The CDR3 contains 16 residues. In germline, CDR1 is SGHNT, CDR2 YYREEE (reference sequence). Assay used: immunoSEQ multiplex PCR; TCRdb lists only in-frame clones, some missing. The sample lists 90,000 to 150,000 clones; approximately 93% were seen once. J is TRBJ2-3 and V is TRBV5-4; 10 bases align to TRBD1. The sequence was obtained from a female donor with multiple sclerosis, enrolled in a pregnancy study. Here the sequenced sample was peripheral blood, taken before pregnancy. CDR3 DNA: TGTGCCAGCAGCTTACCCGGGACAGGGGGCACAGATACGCAGTATTTT. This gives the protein CASSLPGTGGTDTQYF.